Given below is one T cell receptor (delta chain) in context. Its antigen is unknown. This probably arose from a read error, given a far larger clone one base away. TCRdb re-called the multiplex PCR reads using CATT. The data hold 90,000 to 95,000 delta-chain clones, with approximately 0.92% observed a single time. These data come from a study of γδ T cells in repeated Plasmodium falciparum infection. Findings of the study overall: Over time and infection, Vgamma9/Vdelta2+ repertoires remained highly stable and polyclonal.

The CDR3 consists of 16 residues. CDR1 is TSWWSYY and CDR2 is QGS in the germline V gene. Flow sorting of PBMC yielded separate Vgamma9/Vdelta2+ and Vdelta2-negative gammadelta T cell populations for bulk repertoire analysis. The specimen sequenced was gamma-delta T cells from blood. The clonotype originates from a pool of human donors (malaria-infected and uninfected, not separated). For the V gene the call is TRDV1; the J gene has no call; the table gives TRDD3 as D, unverified against the DNA. CDR3 nucleotides: TGTGCTCTTGGGGTCCGGGGGATATCGTACACCGATAAACTCATCTTC. This codes for CALGVRGISYTDKLIF.